This T cell receptor beta chain is from a study of naive and memory T cell subsets. Study-wide points: The RNA method is potentially sensitive to activation and differentiation changes.

A UMI-containing oligonucleotide was joined by 3' ligation to the TCR cDNA template. RNA was extracted from 2 to 3 ml of whole blood of healthy adults. Reverse transcription used DNase-treated unsorted total RNA, aiming for roughly 1 to 1,100 ng. This clonotype was detected many times. What it recognizes is unknown. Four PCR rounds used nested alpha and beta constant region primers plus the SP2 primer. Blood and skin TCR RNA was reverse transcribed with alpha and beta constant primers. TCRdb ran MiXCR on the 5' RACE reads and lists one entry per CDR3 protein. The sample consists of roughly 56,000 distinct CDR3 sequences, 5.5% to 8.5% of them appearing once. There are 14 residues in the CDR3. Germline loops: CDR1 DFQATT, CDR2 SNEGSKA (reference sequence). The ends were cut back, 0 bases at V and 3 bases at J, with 12 bases in the middle.

This receptor was identified in a male donor in good health. The rearrangement uses TRBV20-1 and TRBJ2-7, with unresolved D. DNA for the CDR3: TGCAGTGCTAGAGATACGATTAGCAGCTACGAGCAGTACTTC. Its protein is CSARDTISSYEQYF.